This TCR beta chain was sequenced during a study of CD8 T cells in ankylosing spondylitis listed by TCRdb under 2017. As for the study more broadly: The study profiled T cell receptor beta repertoires in healthy donors and ankylosing spondylitis patients to find disease-linked TCR variants. Peripheral blood was sampled, and synovial fluid was also collected from ankylosing spondylitis patients. In total, the full study cohort was made up of roughly 110 healthy donors and more than 20 ankylosing spondylitis patients. Points the paper makes about the study in general: The disease-linked clones were reported to be significantly enriched in matched synovial fluid samples from ankylosing spondylitis patients. Blood from ankylosing spondylitis patients appeared to be characterized by a TCR beta motif composed of eight or nine highly homologous amino acid variants. Some of the motif variants had been reported before in the synovial fluid and blood of reactive arthritis patients, a finding that suggests common disease-initiation mechanisms. The disease-linked clones showed a CD8+ phenotype and occurred at relatively low frequencies in peripheral blood.

CDR1 and CDR2 (KGHDR, SFDVKD) derive from the germline V gene. There are 17 amino acids in the CDR3, from cysteine to phenylalanine inclusive. CDR3 DNA is the only sequence kept; it has 51 bases, read in frame from the first base. Ends trimmed: V by 2 bases, J by 5 bases; bases unmatched to a gene: 11. The sequencer was an Illumina HiSeq 2500. Quantitative 5'-RACE with molecular barcodes was the method used to prepare the TCR beta libraries. As for the original processing: A new computational method, built on a probabilistic model of VDJ rearrangement, was used to identify disease-linked TCR variants. Starting from the raw public reads, TCRdb applied fastp trimming at Q25, assembled clones with MiXCR and retained in-frame beta chains. Each record represents a unique CDR3 protein, reported with the most common genes and DNA among its rows. In this record, the V and J calls reflect TCRdb's handling and not the investigators' own analysis. For this sample the table gives about 390,000 distinct CDR3 sequences, of which 20% to 25% were detected only once. The ten top clones hold roughly a sixth of the sample.

Regarding this clonotype: Its antigen remains unidentified. No base quality information exists; no much larger clone differs at one position.

This TCR came from a male donor with ankylosing spondylitis. Specimen: blood, either unsorted or a sorted T cell fraction (not recorded which). This receptor chain uses TRBV24-1 and TRBJ2-5, and TRBD2 aligns with 9 junction nucleotides. The sequenced DNA: TGTGCCACCAGTGATTGGCTAGCGGGACCTTCGGGGGAGACCCAGTACTTC. Its translation reads: CATSDWLAGPSGETQYF.